Below, one TCR beta chain is given with its context. Its antigen is unknown. This specimen comes from a study of cytomegalovirus exposure and HLA in healthy donors. Study information: Earlier, 95 million to 140 million unique TCR beta sequences were recovered from 200 million or so T cells by an analysis.

Donors likely had unrecorded immune exposures despite being nominally healthy when sampled. Study-wide results and caveats: TCR beta V- and J-gene trimming, according to a later analysis, was linked to a missense DCLRE1C variant.

Germline assignment: CDR1 ENHRY and CDR2 SYGVKD. The trim removed 6 bases at V and 0 bases at J, leaving 12 bases unmatched. This CDR3 spans 20 amino acids. Researchers ran the PCR with 60 Vbeta and 13 Jbeta primers. Produced via immunoSEQ multiplex PCR; TCRdb's table is partial and in-frame only. This table holds roughly 120,000 clones, under 85% found once. The sample comprised PBMCs. V and J are TRBV10-3 and TRBJ2-6; TRBD2 agrees at 12 bases. This clonotype was obtained from a man aged 18 to 29 in good health and CMV-seropositive. CDR3 nucleotide sequence: TGTGCCATCAGCCCTGGGTATTCTAGCGGGGGGGCCTCTGGGGCCAACGTCCTGACTTTC. It yields the protein CAISPGYSSGGASGANVLTF.